The clone carrying this T cell receptor (beta chain) was detected a few times. This CDR3 comprises 15 residues. V lost 1 base and J 0 bases, leaving 4 bases between the germline ends. Per germline, CDR1 MNHNS and CDR2 SASEGT. This entry comes from a study of blood T cell repertoires in COVID-19. In the study overall: Whether acute or convalescent, the COVID-19 samples came from the United States, Italy and Spain. The analysed material was cDNA or gDNA that came from T cells, B-cell-depleted T cells, or PBMCs.

In the original processing: Reference gene primer amplification yielded estimated nucleated cell counts. Produced via immunoSEQ multiplex PCR; TCRdb's table is partial and in-frame only. That table gives V, J and clone size, and the DNA gave D and trimming. The data hold 200,000 to 250,000 clones, with roughly 84% observed a single time. This sequence originates from a young man with active or convalescent COVID-19. The chain is built from TRBV6-1 and TRBJ2-6, with D hard to call. The specimen was peripheral blood. DNA for the CDR3: TGTGCCAGCAGTGAAGGCTACTCTGGGGCCAACGTCCTGACTTTC. This sequence encodes CASSEGYSGANVLTF.